Below, 6 T cell receptor beta chains from the same sample are listed, as sequenced in a study of blood T cell repertoires in COVID-19. TCRdb's table, derived via immunoSEQ multiplex PCR, lists solely in-frame clones and lacks some. The sample lists fewer than 65,000 clones; about 83% were seen once. Sequencing was performed on peripheral blood. These TCRs come from a human donor in a cohort sampled during active COVID-19.

The V and J genes are TRBV7-8 and TRBJ2-4; TRBD1 matches at 8 bases. The CDR3 length is 16 residues. Germline assignment: CDR1 SGHVS and CDR2 FQNEAQ. V was clipped by 5 bases and J by 3 bases; unmatched bases: 9. CDR3 sequence reads: CASSAWTGFDKNIQYF. DNA for the CDR3: TGTGCCAGCAGCGCGTGGACAGGGTTCGACAAAAACATTCAGTACTTC.

The V gene is TRBV7-2, the J gene TRBJ2-3, with D perhaps matching TRBD1 (5 bases). Trimming took 6 bases from V and 4 from J, leaving 8 bases between them. Germline loops: CDR1 SGHTA, CDR2 FQGNSA. The CDR3 consists of 12 residues. This chain's CDR3 is CASRQDADTQYF. Written as DNA, the CDR3 is TGTGCCAGCAGACAGGACGCAGATACGCAGTATTTT.

V is TRBV6-6 and J is TRBJ1-6; D possibly corresponds to TRBD1 (6 bases). Germline CDR1 and CDR2: MNHNY and SVGAGI (reference sequence). This CDR3 comprises 15 residues. V gave up 2 bases and J gave up 3 bases, with 8 bases separating them. The CDR3 protein is CASSYETGYNSPLHF. The CDR3 region has the DNA TGTGCCAGCAGTTACGAGACAGGCTATAATTCACCCCTCCACTTT.

The rearrangement links TRBV11-3 to TRBJ2-2; 9 bases agree with TRBD2. V was pared by 5 bases and J by 3 bases, with 7 bases of the junction left unmatched. CDR1 is SGHNT and CDR2 is YENEEA in the germline V gene. The CDR3 totals 16 residues. The CDR3 region is CASSPKRGADTGELFF. CDR3 DNA: TGTGCCAGCAGCCCAAAGCGGGGGGCAGACACCGGGGAGCTGTTTTTT.

This rearrangement joins TRBV11-3 to TRBJ2-1, with D possibly matching TRBD1 (6 bases). CDR3 size: 15 residues. V lost 6 bases and J 2 bases, leaving 14 bases between the germline ends. Germline CDR1 is SGHNT and CDR2 is YENEEA. CDR3 nucleotide sequence: TGTGCCAGCAGTAACCAAGGGACAACCTACAATGAGCAGTTCTTC. Its protein product is CASSNQGTTYNEQFF.

This clone came up once. V is TRBV5-4 and J is TRBJ1-2, with 10 nucleotides matching TRBD1. After removal of 4 bases from V and 5 bases from J, the junction contained 17 bases not matched to a gene. The CDR3 spans 18 residues. Germline lookup yields CDR1 SGHNT and CDR2 YYREEE (reference sequence). The CDR3 DNA is TGTGCCAGCAGCCCGGGGGGAGGGACAGGGGCGTCGACTTATGGCTACACCTTC. It translates to CASSPGGGTGASTYGYTF.